The entry below gives a single TCR beta chain sequence along with its context. Germline V gene data show CDR1 as KGHSH and CDR2 as LQKENI. Trimming left V 0 bases short and J 7 bases short, with 19 bases between. The CDR3 totals 16 residues. Profiled with immunoSEQ multiplex PCR; TCRdb holds only in-frame clones, not every one. The repertoire holds more than 75,000 clones, 85% to 95% seen once, with 0.65% to 0.7% in the top ten. These data are taken from a study of cytomegalovirus exposure and HLA in healthy donors. The sequence derives from a man aged 18 to 29 in good health and CMV-seronegative. The chain couples TRBV18 to TRBJ2-7, with a tentative D call TRBD2 (6 bases). Source material: PBMCs. In nucleotides, the CDR3 is TGTGCCAGCTCACCACCCTGGGCGGAGGGCTTCAATGAGCAGTACTTC. Its protein product is CASSPPWAEGFNEQYF.